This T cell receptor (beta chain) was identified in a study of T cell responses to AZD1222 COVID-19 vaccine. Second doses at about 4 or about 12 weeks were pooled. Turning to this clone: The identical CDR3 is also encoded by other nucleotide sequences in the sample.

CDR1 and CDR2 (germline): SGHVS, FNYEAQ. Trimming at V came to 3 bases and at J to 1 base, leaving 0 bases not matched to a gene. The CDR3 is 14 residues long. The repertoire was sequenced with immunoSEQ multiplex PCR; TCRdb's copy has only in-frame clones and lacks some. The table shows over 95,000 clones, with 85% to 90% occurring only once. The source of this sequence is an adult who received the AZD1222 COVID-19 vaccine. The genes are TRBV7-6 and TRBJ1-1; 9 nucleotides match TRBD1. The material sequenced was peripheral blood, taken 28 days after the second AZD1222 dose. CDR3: CASSLGQGNTEAFF. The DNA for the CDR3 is TGTGCCAGCAGCTTGGGACAGGGGAACACTGAAGCTTTCTTT.